One sample yielded the 21 T cell receptor beta chains listed below, sequenced in a study of beta chain bispecific antibodies for T cell cancers. Points from the study as a whole: In these mixed samples, most targeted TRBV reads derived from the leukemia cell line. Anti-TRBV12 exposure, compared with anti-CD19, reduced the TRBV12-3 proportion of TRBV signal by about 99%.

These receptors have no known antigen. Using its own MiXCR run on the 5' RACE reads, TCRdb lists one record per CDR3 protein. The profile shows roughly 19,000 distinct CDR3 sequences, about 2% of them singletons. Expansion lasted 3 days, with either anti-CD3 antibody OKT3 or CD3/CD28 beads. The source was healthy donor T cells cultured with leukemia cells, collected from a culture containing a bispecific antibody targeting TCR Vbeta12. The source of these receptors is a human donor in good health. Some clones in this sample may be carry-over from other donors' samples.

This clonotype came up many times. The rearrangement joins TRBV5-1 to TRBJ2-3, with D unresolved. CDR1 SGHRS and CDR2 YFSETQ come from the germline V gene. The CDR3 is 13 residues long. The V end was cut by 4 bases, the J end by 3 bases, with 9 bases between. The CDR3 loop reads CASSLLRTDTQYF. Here the CDR3 DNA reads TGCGCCAGCAGCCTGTTACGGACAGATACGCAGTATTTT.

By sample fraction, this clonotype is medium-sized. The chain has TRBV28 and TRBJ1-6; D call uncertain. V was shortened by 9 bases and J by 0 bases, with 9 bases between the two germline ends. The CDR3 covers 14 residues. The germline V gene encodes CDR1 MDHEN and CDR2 SYDVKM. CDR3 sequence reads: CASKQSSYNSPLHF. The CDR3 nucleotides are TGTGCCAGTAAACAGAGCTCCTATAATTCACCCCTCCACTTT.

This clonotype was counted at least ten times. This sequence joins TRBV4-2 and TRBJ2-2; D not certain. V was shortened by 1 base and J by 1 base, with 4 bases between the two germline ends. This CDR3 region has 14 residues. Germline CDR1 and CDR2: LGHNA and YNFKEQ. CDR3: CASSQAGNTGELFF. The CDR3 nucleotides are TGTGCCAGCAGCCAAGCGGGGAACACCGGGGAGCTGTTTTTT.

This clonotype is medium-sized in the sample. V usage is TRBV3-1 and J usage is TRBJ1-1; TRBD1 is a possible D gene (6 bases). Per the germline V gene, CDR1 is LGHDT and CDR2 is YNNKEL (reference sequence). Deletions cut 3 bases from V and 5 bases from J, with 16 bases between. The CDR3 has 15 amino acids. For the CDR3, the DNA is TGTGCCAGCAGCCAGCCGGGGGGGGGGCAGACTGAAGCTTTCTTT. As protein: CASSQPGGGQTEAFF.

This clonotype is labeled as medium-sized. This chain connects TRBV20-1 to TRBJ1-3; D remains ambiguous. Looked up from germline, CDR1 is DFQATT and CDR2 is SNEGSKA (reference sequence). The CDR3 has 12 residues. V was trimmed by 6 bases and J by 6 bases, leaving 12 bases between them. The CDR3 loop reads CSAEDRLNTIYF. The CDR3 DNA sequence: TGCAGTGCCGAGGACCGGCTAAACACCATATATTTT.

This clonotype was recorded many times. The chain combines TRBV11-2 with TRBJ2-7, with a possible D match to TRBD2 (6 bases). The germline gives CDR1 SGHAT, CDR2 FQNNGV. V was clipped by 3 bases and J by 2 bases, with 20 bases between them. The CDR3 consists of 17 residues. As DNA, the CDR3 is TGTGCCAGCAGCTTTGCCCACCCGGGGGTCGGGGCCTACGAGCAGTACTTC. Encoded protein: CASSFAHPGVGAYEQYF.

This clonotype was seen many times. The chain uses TRBV7-2 and TRBJ2-5; 9 bases are a match to TRBD2. The V segment lost 1 base and the J segment 5 bases; nucleotides outside the gene matches: 8. This CDR3 is built from 16 residues. CDR1 and CDR2 from the germline V gene are SGHTA and FQGNSA. The chain's CDR3 is CASSLVYQRGDETQYF. The CDR3 DNA reads TGTGCCAGCAGCTTAGTGTACCAGCGGGGGGATGAGACCCAGTACTTC. Full variable domain (missing parts from reference TRBV7-2 and TRBJ2-5): GAGVSQSPSNKVTEKGKDVELRCDPISGHTALYWYRQSLGQGLEFLIYFQGNSAPDKSGLPSDRFSAERTGGSVSTLTIQRTQQEDSAVYLCASSLVYQRGDETQYFGPGTRLLVL.

This clonotype was recorded many times. The genes are TRBV12-3 or TRBV12-4 and TRBJ2-1; 9 bases fit TRBD2. The CDR3 spans 15 residues. Trimming took 6 bases from V and 6 from J; bases not matched to a gene: 9. CDR3 sequence: CASSSGTSSFNEQFF. For the CDR3, the DNA is TGTGCCAGCAGCTCCGGGACTAGCTCGTTCAATGAGCAGTTCTTC.

In this sample, this clonotype is medium-sized (0.01 to 0.1%). This rearrangement joins TRBV5-1 to TRBJ1-1; D remains unclear. The CDR3 runs to 11 residues. Trimming pared 0 bases from V and 11 bases from J, leaving 8 bases between. Germline CDR1 reads SGHRS; CDR2 reads YFSETQ. The CDR3 protein is CASSLDGEAFF. The CDR3 DNA is TGCGCCAGCAGCTTGGATGGGGAGGCTTTCTTT.

This clonotype was recorded many times. V is TRBV11-2 and J is TRBJ1-5; no clear D gene. The ends were cut back, 3 bases at V and 9 bases at J, with 12 bases in the middle. CDR3 length: 13 amino acids. The germline V gene encodes CDR1 SGHAT and CDR2 FQNNGV. CDR3 DNA sequence: TGTGCCAGCAGCTTCGGGGTCTCGACGCCCCAGCATTTT. Translating gives CASSFGVSTPQHF. The variable domain in full, with the rest retrieved from reference TRBV11-2 and TRBJ1-5, is EAGVAQSPRYKIIEKRQSVAFWCNPISGHATLYWYQQILGQGPKLLIQFQNNGVVDDSQLPKDRFSAERLKGVDSTLKIQPAKLEDSAVYLCASSFGVSTPQHFGDGTRLSIL.

Ten or more counts support this clonotype. This chain joins TRBV5-1 and TRBJ2-7, with 8 positions matching TRBD2. The ends lost 4 bases at V and 5 bases at J; junction bases unmatched: 5. This CDR3 comprises 13 residues. Germline CDR1 SGHRS, CDR2 YFSETQ. In DNA, the CDR3 is TGCGCCAGCAGCGGCGGGGGGAGGAACGAGCAGTACTTC. Encoded protein: CASSGGGRNEQYF. Full variable domain (outside the CDR3, taken from reference TRBV5-1 and TRBJ2-7): KAGVTQTPRYLIKTRGQQVTLSCSPISGHRSVSWYQQTPGQGLQFLFEYFSETQRNKGNFPGRFSGRQFSNSRSEMNVSTLELGDSALYLCASSGGGRNEQYFGPGTRLTVT.

This clonotype ranks as medium-sized. This chain joins TRBV28 and TRBJ2-5; tentative D call: TRBD2 (5 bases). Between the trimmed V and J ends, which lost 7 bases and 5 bases, there was a span of 20 bases. This CDR3 contains 15 residues. Germline assignment: CDR1 MDHEN and CDR2 SYDVKM. The CDR3 region has the DNA TGTGCCAGCACCCGCTTGGGCGGCGGGCGCGAGACCCAGTACTTC. Translating gives CASTRLGGGRETQYF.

This clonotype is medium-sized (0.01 to 0.1%) by share. This sequence joins TRBV7-8 and TRBJ2-1; maybe TRBD1 (6 bases). The V gene lost 2 bases and the J gene lost 7 bases, with 18 bases spanning the gap. Germline V lookup: CDR1 SGHVS, CDR2 FQNEAQ. The CDR3 runs 16 residues. The CDR3 DNA follows: TGTGCCAGCAGCTTACAGGGGTCAAATAATTGGAATGAGCAGTTCTTC. It codes for CASSLQGSNNWNEQFF. Together with reference TRBV7-8 and TRBJ2-1, the CDR3 gives the full variable domain: GAGVSQSPRYKVAKRGQDVALRCDPISGHVSLFWYQQALGQGPEFLTYFQNEAQLDKSGLPSDRFFAERPEGSVSTLKIQRTQQEDSAVYLCASSLQGSNNWNEQFFGPGTRLTVL.

This clonotype was counted ten times or more. V is TRBV4-1 and J is TRBJ1-1; D perhaps matches TRBD1 (5 bases). This CDR3 comprises 16 residues. Germline assignment: CDR1 MGHRA and CDR2 YSYEKL. V gave up 0 bases and J gave up 0 bases, with 11 bases separating them. The CDR3 sequence: CASSQDGAGLNTEAFF. The CDR3 nucleotides read TGCGCCAGCAGCCAAGATGGGGCAGGCTTGAACACTGAAGCTTTCTTT.

Many counts were recorded for this clonotype. The J gene is TRBJ2-1, the V gene TRBV9; 7 nucleotides match TRBD1. Looked up from germline, CDR1 is SGDLS and CDR2 is YYNGEE. V lost 2 bases, J lost 5 bases, and 7 bases stayed unmatched. The CDR3 extends over 15 amino acids. The CDR3 reads CASSVWDSEDNEQFF. The CDR3 DNA is TGTGCCAGCAGCGTGTGGGACAGCGAAGACAATGAGCAGTTCTTC.

The V call is TRBV2, the J call TRBJ2-3, with D unresolved. The germline V gene encodes CDR1 SNHLY and CDR2 FYNNEI. This CDR3 spans 14 amino acids. Trimming removed 5 bases at V and 2 bases at J, with 11 bases between. For the CDR3, the DNA is TGTGCCAGCAGTAACCTTTTACCCACAGATACGCAGTATTTT. It specifies CASSNLLPTDTQYF.

The sample holds many counts of this clonotype. The V gene is TRBV20-1, the J gene TRBJ2-2, with D possibly being TRBD1 (6 bases). The CDR3 contains 13 residues. V was cut by 5 bases and J by 1 base, with 8 bases left in between. Germline CDR1 reads DFQATT; CDR2 reads SNEGSKA (reference sequence). CDR3 sequence (DNA): TGCAGTGCTCGGACAGAGAACACCGGGGAGCTGTTTTTT. Translated: CSARTENTGELFF.

This clonotype has a count of ten or more. This sequence joins TRBV20-1 and TRBJ2-1, with 13 bases fitting TRBD2. Trimming at V came to 1 base and at J to 10 bases, leaving 10 bases not matched to a gene. CDR1 is DFQATT, CDR2 SNEGSKA, per germline (reference sequence). The CDR3 spans 16 residues. This chain's CDR3 is CSARGVTSGGAWEQFF. CDR3 bases: TGCAGTGCTAGAGGGGTAACTAGCGGGGGGGCTTGGGAGCAGTTCTTC.

In this sample, this clonotype turned up many times. The chain has TRBV19 and TRBJ2-1, with D perhaps TRBD2 (6 bases). Germline values: CDR1 LNHDA, CDR2 SQIVND (reference sequence). The CDR3 spans 16 residues. Trimming took 8 bases from V and 0 from J, leaving 17 bases between them. The CDR3 DNA follows: TGTGCCAGTTTCTACAGGACGGGAGCCTCCTACAATGAGCAGTTCTTC. Translation gives CASFYRTGASYNEQFF.

This clonotype was recorded at least ten times. This chain links TRBV27 with TRBJ2-5; maybe TRBD1 (5 bases). V was clipped by 7 bases and J by 7 bases, with 19 bases between them. This CDR3 is 14 amino acids long. Germline CDR1 MNHEY, CDR2 SMNVEV (reference sequence). CDR3 sequence reads: CASIGQGGVGTQYF. The CDR3 nucleotides read TGTGCCAGCATAGGGCAGGGCGGAGTGGGGACCCAGTACTTC.

This clonotype was detected many times. The chain couples TRBV27 to TRBJ1-2, with 7 bases identical to TRBD1. After removal of 5 bases from V and 7 bases from J, the junction contained 13 bases not matched to a gene. This CDR3 is 15 amino acids long. Germline lookup yields CDR1 MNHEY and CDR2 SMNVEV (reference sequence). As DNA, the CDR3 is TGTGCCAGCAGTACCCCTGGGAAGGGGGCAGGTGGCTACACCTTC. This sequence encodes CASSTPGKGAGGYTF.